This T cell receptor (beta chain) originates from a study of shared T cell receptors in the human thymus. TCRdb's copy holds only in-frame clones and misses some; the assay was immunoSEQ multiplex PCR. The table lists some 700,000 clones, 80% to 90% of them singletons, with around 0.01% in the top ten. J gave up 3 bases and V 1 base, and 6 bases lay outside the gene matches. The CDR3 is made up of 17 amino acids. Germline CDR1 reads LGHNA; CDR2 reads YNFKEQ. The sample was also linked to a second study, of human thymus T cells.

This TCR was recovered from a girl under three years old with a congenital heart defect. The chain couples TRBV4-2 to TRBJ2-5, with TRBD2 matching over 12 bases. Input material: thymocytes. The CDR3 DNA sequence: TGTGCCAGCAGCCAAGGGGGGGCTAGCGGGGGGGAAGAGACCCAGTACTTC. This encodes CASSQGGASGGEETQYF.